The clone carrying this T cell receptor beta chain was found a few times. What it binds is unknown. Primed by a sample-barcoded 5' primer and a J-beta primer mix, a second PCR proceeded for 7 to 11 cycles. TCRdb independently ran MiXCR on the 5' RACE reads; one entry per CDR3 protein. The sample yields approximately 900,000 distinct CDR3 sequences, about 27% seen once. The sample is drawn from a study of blood T cells in healthy people across ages. Germline V CDR1 and CDR2: SEHNR, FQNEAQ (reference sequence). The CDR3 is 13 residues long. V lost 8 bases, J lost 0 bases, and 9 bases lay in between. Study observations and caveats: Samples with more naive T cells showed higher observed beta diversity.

The same data also contributed to another study, on T cells of mothers and their children.

Sequencing input: blood. The sequence was collected from a middle-aged woman in good health. The chain links TRBV7-9 to TRBJ2-3; D call uncertain. The CDR3 loop is CASHITSTDTQYF. DNA of the CDR3: TGTGCCAGCCACATCACTAGCACAGATACGCAGTATTTT.